The following is a TCR beta chain sequence with its context. The record originates from a study of Graves' ophthalmopathy and Graves' hyperthyroidism. RNA transcripts yielded amplified TCR beta CDR3 regions. An opening RT-PCR round employed HTBI primers and preceded a second-round multiplex PCR. TCRdb itself ran the multiplex PCR reads through MiXCR, one entry per CDR3 protein. The data hold roughly 160,000 distinct CDR3 sequences, with more than 30% observed a single time. This CDR3 has 13 residues. Germline trimming cut 8 bases from V and 1 base from J; bases unmatched to any gene: 4. Germline V CDR1 and CDR2: MDHEN, SYDVKM.

This TCR was sampled from a middle-aged woman with Graves' ophthalmopathy. V and J are TRBV28 and TRBJ1-1; 7 bases are shared with TRBD1. The sequenced sample consisted of peripheral blood. The DNA of the CDR3 is TGTGCCAGCCGACAGGGTGCGAACACTGAAGCTTTCTTT. Amino acid sequence: CASRQGANTEAFF.